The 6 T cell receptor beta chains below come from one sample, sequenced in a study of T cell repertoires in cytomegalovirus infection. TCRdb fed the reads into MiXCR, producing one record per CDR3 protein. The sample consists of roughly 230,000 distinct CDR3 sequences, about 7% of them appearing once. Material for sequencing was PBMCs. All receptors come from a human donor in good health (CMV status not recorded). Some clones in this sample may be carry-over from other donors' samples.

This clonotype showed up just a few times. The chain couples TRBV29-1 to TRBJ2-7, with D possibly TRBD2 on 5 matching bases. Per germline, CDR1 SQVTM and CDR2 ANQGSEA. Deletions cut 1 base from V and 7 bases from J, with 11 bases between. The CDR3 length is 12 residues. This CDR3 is CSVEVGVGEQYF. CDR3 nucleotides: TGCAGCGTTGAAGTCGGGGTGGGGGAGCAGTACTTC.

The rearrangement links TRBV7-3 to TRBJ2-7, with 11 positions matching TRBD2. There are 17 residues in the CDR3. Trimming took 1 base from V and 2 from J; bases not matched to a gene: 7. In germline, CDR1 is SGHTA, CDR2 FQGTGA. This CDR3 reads CASSLRPTSGDPYEQYF. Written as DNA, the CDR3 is TGTGCCAGCAGCTTAAGGCCGACTAGCGGGGACCCCTACGAGCAGTACTTC. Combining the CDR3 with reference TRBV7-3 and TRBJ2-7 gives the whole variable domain GAGVSQTPSNKVTEKGKYVELRCDPISGHTALYWYRQSLGQGPEFLIYFQGTGAADDSGLPNDRFFAVRPEGSVSTLKIQRTERGDSAVYLCASSLRPTSGDPYEQYFGPGTRLTVT.

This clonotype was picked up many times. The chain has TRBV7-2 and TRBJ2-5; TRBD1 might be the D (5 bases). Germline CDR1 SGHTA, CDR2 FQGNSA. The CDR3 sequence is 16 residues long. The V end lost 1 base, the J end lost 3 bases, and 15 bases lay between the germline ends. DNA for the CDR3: TGTGCCAGCAGCTTAGGGACCAGGGATGGGGAAGAGACCCAGTACTTC. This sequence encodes CASSLGTRDGEETQYF.

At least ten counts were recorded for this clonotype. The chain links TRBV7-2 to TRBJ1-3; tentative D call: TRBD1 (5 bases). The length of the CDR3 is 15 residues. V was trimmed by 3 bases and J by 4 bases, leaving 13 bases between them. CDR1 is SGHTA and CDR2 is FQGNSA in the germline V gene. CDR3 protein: CASSLPGGGGNTIYF. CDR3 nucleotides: TGTGCCAGCAGCTTGCCGGGTGGGGGGGGAAACACCATATATTTT.

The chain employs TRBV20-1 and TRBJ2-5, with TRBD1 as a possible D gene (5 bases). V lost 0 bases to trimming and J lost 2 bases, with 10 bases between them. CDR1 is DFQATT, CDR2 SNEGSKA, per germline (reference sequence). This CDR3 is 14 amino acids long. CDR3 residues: CSARDGAEQETQYF. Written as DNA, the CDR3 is TGCAGTGCTAGAGATGGGGCAGAGCAAGAGACCCAGTACTTC.

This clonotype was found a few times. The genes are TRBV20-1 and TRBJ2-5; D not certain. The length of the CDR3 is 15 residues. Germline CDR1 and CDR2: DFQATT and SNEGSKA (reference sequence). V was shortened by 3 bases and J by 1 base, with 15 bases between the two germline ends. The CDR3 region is CSASDRVKSQETQYF. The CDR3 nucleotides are TGCAGTGCTAGCGACCGGGTGAAATCCCAAGAGACCCAGTACTTC.